This record covers a single T cell receptor (beta chain). The table came from immunoSEQ multiplex PCR; TCRdb's copy has only in-frame clones and leaves some out. This table holds under 65,000 clones, around 89% found once. Germline CDR1 reads SQVTM; CDR2 reads ANQGSEA. The CDR3 is made up of 13 amino acids. V lost 4 bases, J lost 4 bases, and 5 bases stayed unmatched. The sample is drawn from a study of PD-1 blockade in classical Hodgkin lymphoma. Each of the patients experienced relapse following autologous stem cell transplantation, and their brentuximab vedotin exposure differed. The sequence was collected from a human donor with classical Hodgkin lymphoma. This specimen consisted of peripheral blood mononuclear cells (PBMCs), obtained at baseline. V usage is TRBV29-1 and J usage is TRBJ2-7; 9 nucleotides align to TRBD1. CDR3 protein: CSVAGTGHYEQYF. CDR3 nucleotides: TGCAGCGTTGCCGGGACAGGGCATTACGAGCAGTACTTC.